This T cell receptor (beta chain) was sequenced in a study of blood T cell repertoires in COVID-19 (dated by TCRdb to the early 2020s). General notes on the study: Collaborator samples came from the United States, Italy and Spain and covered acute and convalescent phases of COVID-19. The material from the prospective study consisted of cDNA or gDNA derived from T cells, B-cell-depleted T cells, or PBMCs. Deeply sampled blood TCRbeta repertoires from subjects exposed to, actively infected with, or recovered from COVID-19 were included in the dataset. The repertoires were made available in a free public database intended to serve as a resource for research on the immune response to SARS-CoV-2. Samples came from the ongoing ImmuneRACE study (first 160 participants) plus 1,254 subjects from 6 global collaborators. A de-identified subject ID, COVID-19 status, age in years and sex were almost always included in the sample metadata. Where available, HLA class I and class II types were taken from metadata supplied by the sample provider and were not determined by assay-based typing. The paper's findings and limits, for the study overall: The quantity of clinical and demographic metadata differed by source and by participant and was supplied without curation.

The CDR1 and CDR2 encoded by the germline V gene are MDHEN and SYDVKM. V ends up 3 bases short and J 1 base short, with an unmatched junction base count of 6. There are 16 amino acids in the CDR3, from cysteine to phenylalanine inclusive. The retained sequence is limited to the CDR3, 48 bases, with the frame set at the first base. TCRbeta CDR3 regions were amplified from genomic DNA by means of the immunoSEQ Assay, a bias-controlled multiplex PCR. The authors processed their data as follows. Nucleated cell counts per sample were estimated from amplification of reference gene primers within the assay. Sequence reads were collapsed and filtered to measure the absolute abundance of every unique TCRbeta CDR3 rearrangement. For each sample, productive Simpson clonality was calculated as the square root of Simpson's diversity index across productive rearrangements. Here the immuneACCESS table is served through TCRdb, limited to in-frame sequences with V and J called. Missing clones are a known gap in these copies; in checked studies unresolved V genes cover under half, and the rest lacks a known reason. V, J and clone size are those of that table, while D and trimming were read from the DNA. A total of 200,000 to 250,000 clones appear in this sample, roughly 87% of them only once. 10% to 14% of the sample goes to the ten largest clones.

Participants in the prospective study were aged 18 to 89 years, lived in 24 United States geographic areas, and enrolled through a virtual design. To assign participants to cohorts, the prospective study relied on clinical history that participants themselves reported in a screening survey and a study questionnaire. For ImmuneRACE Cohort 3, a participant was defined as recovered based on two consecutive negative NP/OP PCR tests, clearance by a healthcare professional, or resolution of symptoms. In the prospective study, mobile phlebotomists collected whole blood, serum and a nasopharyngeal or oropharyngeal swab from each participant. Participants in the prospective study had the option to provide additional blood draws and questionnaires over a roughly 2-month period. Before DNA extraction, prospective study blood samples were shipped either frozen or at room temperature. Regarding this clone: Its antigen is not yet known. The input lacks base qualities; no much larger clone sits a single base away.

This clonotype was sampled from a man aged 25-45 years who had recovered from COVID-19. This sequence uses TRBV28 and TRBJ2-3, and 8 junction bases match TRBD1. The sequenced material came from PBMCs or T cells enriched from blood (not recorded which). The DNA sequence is TGTGCCAGCAGTTTGCTACAGGGGGTAGGCACAGATACGCAGTATTTT. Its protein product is CASSLLQGVGTDTQYF.